What follows are 32 T cell receptor beta chains derived from one specimen sequenced in a study of cytomegalovirus exposure and HLA in healthy donors. In the PCR, 60 Vbeta and 13 Jbeta primers were used. Using immunoSEQ multiplex PCR, the repertoire was profiled, and TCRdb retains in-frame clones only, with some absent. The sample holds around 230,000 clones, roughly 84% seen once. The sequenced sample was PBMCs. The receptors were gathered from a girl aged 2-10 years in good health and CMV-seronegative.

The CDR3 DNA follows: TGTGCCAGCAGGAGGGTAGGTGGGGCCAACGTCCTGACTTTC. Its protein product is CASRRVGGANVLTF. J is TRBJ2-6 and V is TRBV6-1; TRBD2 might be the D (5 bases). CDR3 length equals 14 residues. Germline CDR1 reads MNHNS; CDR2 reads SASEGT. V was trimmed by 6 bases and J by 3 bases, leaving 9 bases between them.

This chain connects TRBV19 to TRBJ2-6, with TRBD1 as a possible D gene (6 bases). The CDR3 runs to 16 residues. The V end was cut by 5 bases, the J end by 0 bases, with 11 bases between. Looked up from germline, CDR1 is LNHDA and CDR2 is SQIVND (reference sequence). The CDR3 loop reads CASSLQGGSGANVLTF. The CDR3 nucleotides are TGTGCCAGTAGTTTACAGGGTGGCTCTGGGGCCAACGTCCTGACTTTC.

The chain uses TRBV7-9 and TRBJ1-1, with 8 bases fitting TRBD1. Germline CDR1 reads SEHNR; CDR2 reads FQNEAQ (reference sequence). Unmatched junction bases numbered 7, after V lost 5 bases and J lost 2 bases. This CDR3 spans 15 amino acids. Here the CDR3 DNA reads TGTGCCAGCAGCCCACAGGGGGAGATTAACACTGAAGCTTTCTTT. Translation gives CASSPQGEINTEAFF.

The V gene is TRBV5-1, the J gene TRBJ1-2, with 9 bases matching TRBD1. Germline V gene lookup returns CDR1 SGHRS and CDR2 YFSETQ. The CDR3 extends over 14 amino acids. The trim removed 4 bases at V and 3 bases at J, leaving 4 bases unmatched. DNA for the CDR3: TGCGCCAGCAGCGTAGACAGGGGGGACTATGGCTACACCTTC. The encoded protein is CASSVDRGDYGYTF.

The chain couples TRBV2 to TRBJ2-1; 7 nucleotides line up with TRBD2. Germline trimming cut 8 bases from V and 8 bases from J; bases unmatched to any gene: 9. CDR1 is SNHLY and CDR2 is FYNNEI in the germline V gene. The CDR3 contains 13 residues. This chain's CDR3 is CASQRAGVDEQFF. In DNA form, the CDR3 reads TGTGCCAGCCAGAGGGCGGGAGTGGATGAGCAGTTCTTC.

The chain couples TRBV6-1 to TRBJ2-7; 8 bases fit TRBD2. This CDR3 has 13 amino acids. V shed 7 bases and J 3 bases; nucleotides not matched to a gene: 5. Germline loops: CDR1 MNHNS, CDR2 SASEGT. This chain's CDR3 is CASTGTSLYEQYF. As DNA, the CDR3 is TGTGCCAGCACCGGGACTAGTCTCTACGAGCAGTACTTC.

The V and J genes are TRBV15 and TRBJ2-1, with TRBD2 matching 10 bases. With V trimmed by 5 bases and J by 2 bases, 9 bases remained unmatched. The germline CDR1 and CDR2 sequences are LNHNV and YYDKDF (reference sequence). The CDR3 extends over 17 amino acids. CDR3 region: CATSDFLGLAAYNEQFF. Here the CDR3 DNA reads TGTGCCACCAGCGATTTTTTAGGACTAGCGGCCTACAATGAGCAGTTCTTC. Variable domain in full (rest from reference TRBV15 and TRBJ2-1): DAMVIQNPRYQVTQFGKPVTLSCSQTLNHNVMYWYQQKSSQAPKLLFHYYDKDFNNEADTPDNFQSRRPNTSFCFLDIRSPGLGDTAMYLCATSDFLGLAAYNEQFFGPGTRLTVL.

The chain is built from TRBV9 and TRBJ2-4, with TRBD1 matching over 9 bases. J was trimmed by 3 bases and V by 4 bases; bases with no gene match: 8. CDR1 is SGDLS and CDR2 is YYNGEE in the germline V gene. The length of the CDR3 is 16 residues. The CDR3 sequence is CASSPAGTGNKNIQYF. CDR3 DNA sequence: TGTGCCAGCAGCCCCGCCGGGACAGGGAACAAAAACATTCAGTACTTC.

The chain uses TRBV10-1 and TRBJ2-5; 7 bases match TRBD2. There are 14 residues in the CDR3. Germline lookup yields CDR1 WNHNN and CDR2 SYGVQD (reference sequence). The V gene end was trimmed by 6 bases and the J gene end by 5 bases; junction bases not matched to a gene: 9. CDR3 coding DNA: TGCGCCAGCAGCGGAGGACTAGTGGGGGAGACCCAGTACTTC. Protein product: CASSGGLVGETQYF.

This clone was seen just once. The chain carries TRBV18 and TRBJ1-2; D uncertain. Trimming stripped 3 bases from V and 0 bases from J, with 17 bases between. CDR3 length equals 17 residues. Germline values: CDR1 KGHSH, CDR2 LQKENI. CDR3 nucleotides: TGTGCCAGCTCACCCACTCCTGGAGGGCAGACTAACTATGGCTACACCTTC. Its translation: CASSPTPGGQTNYGYTF. Full variable domain (remainder filled in from reference TRBV18 and TRBJ1-2): NAGVMQNPRHLVRRRGQEARLRCSPMKGHSHVYWYRQLPEEGLKFMVYLQKENIIDESGMPKERFSAEFPKEGPSILRIQQVVRGDSAAYFCASSPTPGGQTNYGYTFGSGTRLTVV.

The chain uses TRBV5-1 and TRBJ2-7, with D perhaps matching TRBD2 (6 bases). The CDR3 loop spans 15 amino acids. V was cut by 5 bases and J by 0 bases, with 15 bases left in between. CDR1 and CDR2 (germline): SGHRS, YFSETQ. The CDR3 protein is CASSSLGGNSYEQYF. CDR3 coding DNA: TGCGCCAGCAGTTCGCTCGGGGGAAACTCCTACGAGCAGTACTTC.

This chain connects TRBV9 to TRBJ2-3; TRBD1 is a possible D gene (5 bases). The CDR3 sequence is 13 residues long. The V gene's germline CDR1 is SGDLS and CDR2 YYNGEE. Trimming removed 2 bases from V and 5 bases from J, with 9 bases in between. CDR3 bases: TGTGCCAGCAGCGTGGGGCCCGGAGATACGCAGTATTTT. Its translation: CASSVGPGDTQYF.

The chain carries TRBV9 and TRBJ2-7; TRBD2 matches at 9 bases. Germline CDR1 SGDLS, CDR2 YYNGEE. The CDR3 contains 16 residues. Trimming removed 0 bases from V and 0 bases from J; junction bases left unmatched: 4. CDR3 protein: CASSVGGGGASYEQYF. The CDR3 bases are TGTGCCAGCAGCGTAGGTGGCGGGGGGGCCTCCTACGAGCAGTACTTC.

This clone occurred once. This chain uses TRBV21-1 with TRBJ1-2. TRBV21-1 is a pseudogene locus. This CDR3 is built from 15 residues. The CDR3 reads CASSKEQSSNYGYTF. The DNA of the CDR3 is TGTGCCAGCAGCAAAGAGCAATCCTCTAACTATGGCTACACCTTC.

The chain has TRBV10-3 and TRBJ2-3, with a tentative D call TRBD2 (6 bases). V lost 6 bases, J lost 0 bases, and 13 bases lay in between. CDR1 ENHRY and CDR2 SYGVKD come from the germline V gene. This CDR3 spans 15 amino acids. The CDR3 is CAISAGSPSTDTQYF. In DNA, the CDR3 is TGTGCCATCAGCGCCGGGAGCCCTAGCACAGATACGCAGTATTTT.

The chain links TRBV6-6 to TRBJ1-3, with 7 positions matching TRBD1. This CDR3 has 15 amino acids. CDR1 and CDR2 from the germline V gene are MNHNY and SVGAGI (reference sequence). V was pared by 5 bases and J by 4 bases, with 8 bases of the junction left unmatched. This CDR3 is CASSITGDKGNTIYF. DNA for the CDR3: TGTGCCAGCAGTATAACAGGGGATAAAGGAAACACCATATATTTT.

The CDR3, as DNA: TGTGCCAGCAGCGTAGTGGGGGGAGGGGACACTGAAGCTTTCTTT. Translation gives CASSVVGGGDTEAFF. V and J are TRBV9 and TRBJ1-1, with D maybe TRBD1 (5 bases). This CDR3 spans 15 amino acids. The germline CDR1 and CDR2 sequences are SGDLS and YYNGEE. Trimming took 0 bases from V and 3 from J, leaving 12 bases between them.

The chain is built from TRBV5-1 and TRBJ1-6, with TRBD1 matching over 8 bases. Germline-derived CDR1 and CDR2 are SGHRS and YFSETQ. The CDR3 contains 13 residues. Unmatched junction bases numbered 4, after V lost 4 bases and J lost 10 bases. The CDR3 is CASSDRGRSPLHF. The CDR3 nucleotides are TGCGCCAGCAGCGACAGGGGCAGGTCACCCCTCCACTTT.

In this sample, this clone turned up a few times. V gene TRBV5-4 combines with J gene TRBJ1-1, with D tentatively TRBD1 (5 bases). Trimming removed 4 bases from V and 1 base from J, with 8 bases in between. This CDR3 has 13 amino acids. Germline-derived CDR1 and CDR2 are SGHNT and YYREEE (reference sequence). The CDR3 here is CASSPGQNTEAFF. The CDR3, as DNA: TGTGCCAGCAGCCCCGGACAGAACACTGAAGCTTTCTTT.

The rearrangement joins TRBV30 to TRBJ2-1, with 7 bases fitting TRBD2. V dropped 0 bases and J dropped 4; count of bases not matched to a gene: 6. Looked up from germline, CDR1 is GTSNPN and CDR2 is SVGIG (reference sequence). CDR3 size: 15 residues. In nucleotides, the CDR3 is TGTGCCTGGAGTGTAGGGACGGGACTATACAATGAGCAGTTCTTC. This gives the protein CAWSVGTGLYNEQFF.

The gene calls are TRBV27 and TRBJ1-1, with D hard to call. The length of the CDR3 is 14 residues. Germline CDR1 MNHEY, CDR2 SMNVEV (reference sequence). Trimming removed 1 base from V and 2 bases from J, with 8 bases in between. CDR3 sequence: CASSLYSRNTEAFF. The DNA of the CDR3 is TGTGCCAGCAGTTTATATAGCAGAAACACTGAAGCTTTCTTT.

V is TRBV5-1 and J is TRBJ2-7; TRBD1 matches 8 bases. Germline CDR1 is SGHRS and CDR2 is YFSETQ. The CDR3 runs to 14 residues. J was trimmed by 3 bases and V by 4 bases; bases with no gene match: 6. CDR3 DNA sequence: TGCGCCAGCAGCGCCTATGGGACAGGCTACGAGCAGTACTTC. As protein: CASSAYGTGYEQYF.

This clone has a handful of counts. The chain combines TRBV5-8 with TRBJ1-5; TRBD1 is a possible D gene (6 bases). This CDR3 has 16 amino acids. Trimming removed 4 bases from V and 7 bases from J, with 21 bases in between. Germline V gene sequence: CDR1 SGHTS, CDR2 YDEGEE. As DNA, the CDR3 is TGTGCCAGCAGCGCCGCATTGACAGGATTAAAGCAGCCCCAGCATTTT. It yields the protein CASSAALTGLKQPQHF.

The rearrangement uses TRBV6-1 and TRBJ2-7; 8 bases fit TRBD1. Trimming removed 1 base from V and 3 bases from J; junction bases left unmatched: 5. The CDR3 has 15 residues. Germline assignment: CDR1 MNHNS and CDR2 SASEGT. Here the CDR3 reads CASSEERTGYYEQYF. CDR3 sequence (DNA): TGTGCCAGCAGTGAAGAAAGGACAGGGTACTACGAGCAGTACTTC.

J is TRBJ1-2 and V is TRBV11-1, with D possibly matching TRBD1 (6 bases). Germline-derived CDR1 and CDR2 are SGHAT and FQDESV (reference sequence). The V end was cut by 5 bases, the J end by 3 bases, with 16 bases between. This CDR3 spans 15 amino acids. As DNA, the CDR3 is TGTGCCAGCAGCAACAGAGGACAGAACCACTATGGCTACACCTTC. Protein product: CASSNRGQNHYGYTF.

The gene calls are TRBV5-1 and TRBJ1-2, with D possibly matching TRBD1 (6 bases). The CDR3 sequence is 15 residues long. V was pared by 0 bases and J by 4 bases, with 13 bases between. CDR1 and CDR2 from the germline V gene are SGHRS and YFSETQ. CDR3 in DNA: TGCGCCAGCAGCTTGGGTACAGGGTCTAGCTATGGCTACACCTTC. Protein sequence: CASSLGTGSSYGYTF.

V is TRBV6-1 and J is TRBJ2-3; 11 bases match TRBD1. CDR3 length: 16 residues. The V segment lost 3 bases and the J segment 7 bases; nucleotides outside the gene matches: 9. Germline assignment: CDR1 MNHNS and CDR2 SASEGT. In nucleotides, the CDR3 is TGTGCCAGCAGTGATTACTGGACAGGGGGCGCATATACGCAGTATTTT. Translation gives CASSDYWTGGAYTQYF.

There are a few counts of this clone. The V call is TRBV30, the J call TRBJ2-7; 15 bases agree with TRBD2. Trimming cost V 4 bases and J 6 bases; bases outside gene matches: 7. The CDR3 is made up of 15 amino acids. Germline V gene sequence: CDR1 GTSNPN, CDR2 SVGIG (reference sequence). CDR3 DNA sequence: TGTGCCTGGAACAAGGGACTAGCGGGAGGCAGCGAGCAGTACTTC. As protein: CAWNKGLAGGSEQYF.

A note on this clone: Other nucleotide sequences from this sample produce the same CDR3. The chain employs TRBV4-2 and TRBJ2-1, with 10 bases identical to TRBD2. Germline V gene data show CDR1 as LGHNA and CDR2 as YNFKEQ. Trimming at V came to 5 bases and at J to 2 bases, leaving 3 bases not matched to a gene. This CDR3 contains 15 residues. CDR3 loop: CASSELAGAYNEQFF. The CDR3 DNA is TGTGCCAGCAGCGAGCTAGCGGGAGCCTACAATGAGCAGTTCTTC.

The chain couples TRBV5-6 to TRBJ2-5, with 9 bases lining up with TRBD1. CDR3 size: 16 residues. Trimming cost V 6 bases and J 6 bases; bases outside gene matches: 15. Germline V gene lookup returns CDR1 SGHDT and CDR2 YYEEEE. Here the CDR3 DNA reads TGTGCCAGCATGGATGATCGGGACAGGGCAGGAAAGACCCAGTACTTC. Protein product: CASMDDRDRAGKTQYF.

The chain links TRBV28 to TRBJ1-2, with D perhaps matching TRBD1 (6 bases). Trimming removed 5 bases at V and 4 bases at J, with 14 bases between. Germline V gives CDR1 MDHEN, CDR2 SYDVKM. The CDR3 sequence is 14 residues long. The CDR3 sequence: CASSAHRDSYGYTF. In DNA form, the CDR3 reads TGTGCCAGCAGTGCTCACAGGGATTCCTATGGCTACACCTTC.

The rearrangement uses TRBV5-4 and TRBJ2-5, with 7 bases lining up with TRBD2. The CDR3 length is 14 residues. Germline values: CDR1 SGHNT, CDR2 YYREEE (reference sequence). Unmatched junction bases numbered 8, after V lost 4 bases and J lost 5 bases. The CDR3 is CASSLPGGGETQYF. In DNA, the CDR3 is TGTGCCAGCAGCCTGCCGGGGGGAGGTGAGACCCAGTACTTC.